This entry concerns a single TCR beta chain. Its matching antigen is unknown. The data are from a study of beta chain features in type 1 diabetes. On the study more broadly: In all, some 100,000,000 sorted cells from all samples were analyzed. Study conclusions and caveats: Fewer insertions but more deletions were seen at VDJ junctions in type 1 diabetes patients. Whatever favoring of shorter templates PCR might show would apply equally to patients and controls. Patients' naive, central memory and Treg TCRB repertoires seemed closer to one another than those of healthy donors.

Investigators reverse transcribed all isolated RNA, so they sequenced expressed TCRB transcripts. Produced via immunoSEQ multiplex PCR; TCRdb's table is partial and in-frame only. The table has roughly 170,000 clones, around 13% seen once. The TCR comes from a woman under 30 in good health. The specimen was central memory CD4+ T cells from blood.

The CDR3 DNA reads TGTGCCTGGTCCCGGACAGGTAGCGGGGGCTACGAGCAGTACTTC. This codes for CAWSRTGSGGYEQYF. The rearrangement uses TRBV30 and TRBJ2-7, with 9 bases that match TRBD2. The V gene's germline CDR1 is GTSNPN and CDR2 SVGIG (reference sequence). The CDR3 is 15 residues long. J gave up 3 bases and V 5 bases, and 11 bases lay outside the gene matches.